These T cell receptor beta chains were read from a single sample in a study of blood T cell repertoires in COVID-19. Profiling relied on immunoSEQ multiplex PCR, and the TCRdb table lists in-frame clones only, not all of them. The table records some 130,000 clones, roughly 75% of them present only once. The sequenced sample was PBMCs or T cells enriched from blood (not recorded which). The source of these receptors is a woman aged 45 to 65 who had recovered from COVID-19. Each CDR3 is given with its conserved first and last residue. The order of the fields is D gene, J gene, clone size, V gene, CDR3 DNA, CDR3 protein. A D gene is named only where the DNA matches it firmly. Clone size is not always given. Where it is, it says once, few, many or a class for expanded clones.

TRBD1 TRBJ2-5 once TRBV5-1 TGCGCCAGCAGCAACTACAGGGGGATGGAGACCCAGTACTTC CASSNYRGMETQYF
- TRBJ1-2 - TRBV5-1 TGCGCCAGCAGCACCTGGACAGCGAACTATGGCTACACCTTC CASSTWTANYGYTF
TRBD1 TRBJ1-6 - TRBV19 TGTGCCAGTAGTCCCCGGGACAGGGGAAATTCACCCCTCCACTTT CASSPRDRGNSPLHF
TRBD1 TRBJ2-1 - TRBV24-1 TGTGCCACCGGGGGACAGGGAGGCAATGAGCAGTTCTTC CATGGQGGNEQFF
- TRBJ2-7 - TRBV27 TGTGCCAGCACCTCGCAACAGGGTGGGGAGCAGTACTTC CASTSQQGGEQYF
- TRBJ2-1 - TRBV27 TGTGCCAGCAGTTCCAAGAGGGTCAGATTGAGCTCCTACAATGAGCAGTTCTTC CASSSKRVRLSSYNEQFF
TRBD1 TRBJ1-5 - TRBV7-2 TGTGCCAGCAGCTTTGAAGCCCGACAGGGGGGGCATTTT CASSFEARQGGHF
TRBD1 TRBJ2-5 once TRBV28 TGTGCCAGCAGTCGGACAGGGACGGGAGAGACCCAGTACTTC CASSRTGTGETQYF
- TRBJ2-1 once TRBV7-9 TGTGCCAGCGGGCAGGGCCACAATGAGCAGTTCTTC CASGQGHNEQFF
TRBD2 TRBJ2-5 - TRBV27 TGTGCCAGCAGTACTTCCGGGACTAGCGGTGAGACCCAGTACTTC CASSTSGTSGETQYF
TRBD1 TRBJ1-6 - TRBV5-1 TGCGCCAGCAGCTTGGAGACAGGGTCCTATAATTCACCCCTCCACTTT CASSLETGSYNSPLHF
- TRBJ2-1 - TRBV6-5 TGTGCCAGCAGTAGGGACTTCGGCTCCTACAATGAGCAGTTCTTC CASSRDFGSYNEQFF
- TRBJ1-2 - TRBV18 TGTGCCAGCTCAACAGGGAATGGCTACACCTTC CASSTGNGYTF
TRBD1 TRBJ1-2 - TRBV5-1 TGCGCCAGCAGCTATCGGACAGGGGGCTTTGGCTACACCTTC CASSYRTGGFGYTF
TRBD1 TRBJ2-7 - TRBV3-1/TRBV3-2 TGTGCCAGCAGCCGGAGACAGGGGACCTACGAGCAGTACTTC CASSRRQGTYEQYF
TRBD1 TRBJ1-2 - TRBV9 TGTGCCAGCAGCGGAGACAGGGCGAATGGCTACACCTTC CASSGDRANGYTF
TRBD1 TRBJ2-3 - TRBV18 TGTGCCAGCTCATCCGGGACAGGGGCCGCAGACACAGATACGCAGTATTTT CASSSGTGAADTDTQYF
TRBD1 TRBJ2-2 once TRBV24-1 TGTGCCACCAGTGATCCTAAGCCAAGGACAGGCTCGAACACCGGGGAGCTGTTTTTT CATSDPKPRTGSNTGELFF
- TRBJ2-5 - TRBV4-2 TGTGCCAGCAGCCCCCAGGGGGGCGAGACCCAGTACTTC CASSPQGGETQYF
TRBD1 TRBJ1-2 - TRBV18 TGTGCCAGCTCACAACATCCGGGACAGGGTTATGGCTACACCTTC CASSQHPGQGYGYTF
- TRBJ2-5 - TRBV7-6 TGTGCCAGCAGCCCCCCCGCTCGGCCAGGGACCCAGTACTTC CASSPPARPGTQYF
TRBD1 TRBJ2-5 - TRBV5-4 TGTGCCAGCAGCTTCCGGACAGGCGAAGAGACCCAGTACTTC CASSFRTGEETQYF
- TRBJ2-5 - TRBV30 TGTTCGCAAGGCAGGGAGACCCAGTACTTC CSQGRETQYF
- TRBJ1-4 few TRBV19 TGTGCCAGTAGTGATAGCAGGGGAGCCGTGGGTGAAAAACTGTTTTTT CASSDSRGAVGEKLFF
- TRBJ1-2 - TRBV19 TGTGCCAGTAGTATAGCAAGGCCAGCCCCTGCACAGTACACCTTC CASSIARPAPAQYTF
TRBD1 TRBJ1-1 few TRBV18 TGTGCCAGCTCACTAATGGACAGGACACTGAACACTGAAGCTTTCTTT CASSLMDRTLNTEAFF
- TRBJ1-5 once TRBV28 TGTGCCAGCGCCCCACTGGATCAGCCCCAGCATTTT CASAPLDQPQHF